This TCR beta chain derives from a study of shared clonotypes between healthy human individuals. Findings and limits, study-wide: Larger estimated richness was generally recorded for naive subsets relative to memory subsets. The authors sampled blood alone, and tissue repertoires likely differ.

Some clones are missing from TCRdb's copy, which holds only in-frame ones; the method was immunoSEQ multiplex PCR. This table has about 2.3 million clones, about 90% appearing once. CD4+ cells yielded CD45RA+ naive and CD45RA-negative memory subsets. As for this clone: Antigen unknown.

Germline V CDR1 and CDR2: SGHNT, YENEEA. V dropped 5 bases and J dropped 4; count of bases not matched to a gene: 3. CDR3 length equals 14 residues. The receptor was isolated from a man between 18 and 35 years old in good health. Some clones in this sample may be carry-over from other donors' samples. The chain employs TRBV11-3 and TRBJ2-5; 11 bases match TRBD2. Sequenced: naive CD4+ T cells from PBMCs. Subset: CD45RA+ positively selected. The CDR3 region has the DNA TGTGCCAGCAGCCAGACTAGCGGGACAGAGACCCAGTACTTC. Its protein is CASSQTSGTETQYF.